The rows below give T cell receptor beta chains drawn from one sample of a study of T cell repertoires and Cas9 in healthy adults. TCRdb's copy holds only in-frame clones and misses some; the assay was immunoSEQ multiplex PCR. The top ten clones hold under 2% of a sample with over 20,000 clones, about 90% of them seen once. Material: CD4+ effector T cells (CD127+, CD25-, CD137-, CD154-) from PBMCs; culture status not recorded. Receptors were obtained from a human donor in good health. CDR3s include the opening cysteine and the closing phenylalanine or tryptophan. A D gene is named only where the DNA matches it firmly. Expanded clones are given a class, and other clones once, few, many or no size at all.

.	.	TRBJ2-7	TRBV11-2	CASSDYREYEQYF	TGTGCCAGCAGCGATTACAGGGAATACGAGCAGTACTTC
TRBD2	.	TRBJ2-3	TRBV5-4	CATHGAGGPDTQYF	TGTGCCACCCATGGGGCGGGGGGCCCAGATACGCAGTATTTT
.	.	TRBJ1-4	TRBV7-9	CASSHEGGAGEKLFF	TGTGCCAGCAGCCACGAAGGAGGGGCCGGTGAAAAACTGTTTTTT
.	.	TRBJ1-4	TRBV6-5	CASSYGNAGANEKLFF	TGTGCCAGCAGTTACGGGAATGCCGGGGCTAATGAAAAACTGTTTTTT
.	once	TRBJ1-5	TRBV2	CASRGPRGGNQPQHF	TGTGCCAGCAGGGGTCCCCGGGGGGGAAATCAGCCCCAGCATTTT
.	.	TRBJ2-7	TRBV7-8	CASSLGRTGYEQYF	TGTGCCAGCAGCTTAGGTAGGACCGGCTACGAGCAGTACTTC
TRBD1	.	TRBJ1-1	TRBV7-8	CASSPRTGNTEAFF	TGTGCCAGCAGCCCTAGGACAGGCAACACTGAAGCTTTCTTT
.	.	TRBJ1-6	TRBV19	CASSIGRSSYNSPLHF	TGTGCCAGTAGTATCGGCAGGAGCTCCTATAATTCACCCCTCCACTTT
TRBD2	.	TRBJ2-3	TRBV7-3	CASSQAGGTDTQYF	TGTGCCAGCAGCCAAGCGGGAGGCACAGATACGCAGTATTTT
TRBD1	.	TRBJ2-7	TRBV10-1	CASSTRQGASYEQYF	TGCGCCAGCAGTACCAGACAGGGGGCTTCCTACGAGCAGTACTTC
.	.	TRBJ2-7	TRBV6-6	CASSKGPTYEQYF	TGTGCCAGCAGTAAGGGCCCGACCTACGAGCAGTACTTC
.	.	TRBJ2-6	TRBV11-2	CASSLGPGANVLTF	TGTGCCAGCAGCTTAGGTCCTGGGGCCAACGTCCTGACTTTC
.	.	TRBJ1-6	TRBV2	CASSGPYSYNSPLHF	TGTGCCAGTTCCGGGCCCTACAGCTATAATTCACCCCTCCACTTT
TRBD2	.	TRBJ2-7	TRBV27	CASTTSGRVYEQYF	TGTGCCAGCACCACTAGCGGGAGGGTGTACGAGCAGTACTTC
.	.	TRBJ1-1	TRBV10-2	CASSESGDTEAFF	TGCGCCAGCAGTGAGTCAGGGGACACTGAAGCTTTCTTT
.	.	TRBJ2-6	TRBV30	CAWSVLRPSGANVLTF	TGTGCCTGGAGTGTGCTACGGCCCTCTGGGGCCAACGTCCTGACTTTC
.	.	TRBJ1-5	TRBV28	CASQEPYGNQPQHF	TGTGCCAGTCAGGAACCCTACGGCAATCAGCCCCAGCATTTT
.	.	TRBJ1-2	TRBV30	CAWARQINYGYTF	TGCGCCTGGGCCCGACAGATTAACTATGGCTACACCTTC
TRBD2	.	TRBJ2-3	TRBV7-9	CASSSTSSGASTDTQYF	TGTGCCAGCAGCTCCACGTCTAGCGGGGCTAGCACAGATACGCAGTATTTT
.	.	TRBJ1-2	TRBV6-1	CASSQTANYGYTF	TGTGCCAGCAGTCAGACAGCTAACTATGGCTACACCTTC
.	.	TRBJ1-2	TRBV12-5	CASGLRLNYGYTF	TGTGCTAGTGGTTTAAGGCTAAACTATGGCTACACCTTC
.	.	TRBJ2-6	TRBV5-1	CASSKAQGGSGANVLTF	TGCGCCAGCAGCAAGGCCCAGGGCGGGTCTGGGGCCAACGTCCTGACTTTC
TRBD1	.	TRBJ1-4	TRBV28	CASRGLRDRTRNEKLFF	TGTGCCAGCAGAGGACTTCGGGACAGAACCCGTAATGAAAAACTGTTTTTT
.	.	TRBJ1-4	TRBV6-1	CASRRDNGEKLFF	TGTGCCAGCAGACGGGACAACGGCGAAAAACTGTTTTTT
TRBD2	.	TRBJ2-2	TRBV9	CASSVVGSGRDPTGELFF	TGTGCCAGCAGCGTAGTTGGTAGCGGGAGGGATCCGACCGGGGAGCTGTTTTTT
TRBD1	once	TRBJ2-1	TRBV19	CASRTGWNEQFF	TGTGCCAGTAGGACAGGGTGGAATGAGCAGTTCTTC
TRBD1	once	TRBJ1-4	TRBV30	CAWSVGQGDNEKLFF	TGTGCCTGGAGTGTAGGACAGGGCGACAATGAAAAACTGTTTTTT
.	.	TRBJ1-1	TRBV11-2	CASSFVGGTREAFF	TGTGCCAGCAGCTTCGTCGGCGGAACGAGGGAAGCTTTCTTT
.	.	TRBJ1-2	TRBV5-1	CASVVGTVRKTYGYTF	TGCGCCAGCGTGGTTGGAACGGTTCGAAAGACCTATGGCTACACCTTC
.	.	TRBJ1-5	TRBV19	CASSISYQPQHF	TGTGCCAGTAGTATATCTTATCAGCCCCAGCATTTT
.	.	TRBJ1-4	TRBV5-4	CASSFGLREKLFF	TGTGCCAGCAGCTTTGGGCTAAGGGAAAAACTGTTTTTT
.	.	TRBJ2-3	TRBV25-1	CASKIGFTDTQYF	TGTGCCAGCAAGATTGGATTCACAGATACGCAGTATTTT
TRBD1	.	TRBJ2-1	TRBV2	CASSLGGQGTNEQFF	TGTGCCAGCAGCCTGGGGGGACAGGGGACCAATGAGCAGTTCTTC
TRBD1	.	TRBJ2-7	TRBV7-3	CASSSSGGYEQYF	TGTGCCAGCAGCTCTTCAGGGGGCTACGAGCAGTACTTC
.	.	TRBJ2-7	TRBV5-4	CTNPRDAIYEQYF	TGTACCAACCCCAGGGACGCGATTTACGAGCAGTACTTC
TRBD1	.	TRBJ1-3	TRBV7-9	CASSLVPGGANTIYF	TGTGCCAGCAGCTTAGTCCCAGGGGGCGCAAACACCATATATTTT
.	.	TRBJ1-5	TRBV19	CASSTSWGGNQPQHF	TGTGCCAGTAGTACCTCGTGGGGAGGCAATCAGCCCCAGCATTTT
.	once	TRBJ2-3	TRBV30	CAWSALRDTQYF	TGTGCCTGGTCGGCCCTTAGAGATACGCAGTATTTT
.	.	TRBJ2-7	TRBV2	CASTRDRSYEQYF	TGTGCCAGCACCCGGGACCGTTCCTACGAGCAGTACTTC
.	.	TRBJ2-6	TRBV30	CAWSVPGTALEGANVLTF	TGTGCCTGGAGTGTACCCGGGACGGCACTTGAGGGGGCCAACGTCCTGACTTTC
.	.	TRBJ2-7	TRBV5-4	CASSSGKAGTTSYEQYF	TGTGCCAGCAGCTCTGGGAAGGCAGGAACCACCTCCTACGAGCAGTACTTC